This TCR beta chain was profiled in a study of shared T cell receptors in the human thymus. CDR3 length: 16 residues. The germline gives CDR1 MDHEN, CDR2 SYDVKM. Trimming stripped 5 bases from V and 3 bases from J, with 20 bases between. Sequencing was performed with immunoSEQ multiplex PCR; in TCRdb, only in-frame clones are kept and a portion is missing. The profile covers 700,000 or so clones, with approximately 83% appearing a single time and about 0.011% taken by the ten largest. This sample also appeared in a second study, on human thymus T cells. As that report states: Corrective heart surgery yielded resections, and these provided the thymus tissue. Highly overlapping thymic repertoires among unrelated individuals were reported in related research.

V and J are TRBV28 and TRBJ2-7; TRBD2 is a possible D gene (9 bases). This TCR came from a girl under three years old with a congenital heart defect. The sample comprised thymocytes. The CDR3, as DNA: TGTGCCAGCAGTCCGACAGGGGCTAGCGGGGACTACGAGCAGTACTTC. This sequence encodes CASSPTGASGDYEQYF.